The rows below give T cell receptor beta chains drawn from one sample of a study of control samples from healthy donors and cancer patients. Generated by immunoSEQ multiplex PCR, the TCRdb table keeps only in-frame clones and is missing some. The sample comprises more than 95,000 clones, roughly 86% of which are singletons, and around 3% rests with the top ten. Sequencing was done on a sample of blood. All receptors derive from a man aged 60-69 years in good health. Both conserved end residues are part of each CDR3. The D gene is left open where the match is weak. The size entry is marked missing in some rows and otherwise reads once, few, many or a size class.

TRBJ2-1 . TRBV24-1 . TGTGCCACCAGTGAGGGGGTCTCCTACAATGAGCAGTTCTTC CATSEGVSYNEQFF
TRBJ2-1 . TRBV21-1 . TGTGCCAGTCGGGACAGGGGCTCCTACAATGAGCAGTTCTTC CASRDRGSYNEQFF
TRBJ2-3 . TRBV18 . TGTGCCAGCTCACCTTTGTATAGGAAGTCTAGCACAGATACGCAGTATTTT CASSPLYRKSSTDTQYF
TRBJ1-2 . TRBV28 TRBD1 TGTGCCAGCAGTTTAGCTGGGACAGTACACAGCTATGGCTACACCTTC CASSLAGTVHSYGYTF
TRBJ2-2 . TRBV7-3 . TGTGCCAGCAGCTCAACTAGCTACACCGGGGAGCTGTTTTTT CASSSTSYTGELFF
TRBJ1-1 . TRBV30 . TGTGCCTGGAGTGTACCGGCTAGAACGAACACTGAAGCTTTCTTT CAWSVPARTNTEAFF
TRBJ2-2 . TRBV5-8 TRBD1 TGTGCCAGCAGCCATCGTACGGGACAGGGGACCGGGGAGCTGTTTTTT CASSHRTGQGTGELFF
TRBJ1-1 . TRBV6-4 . TGTGCCAGCAGCAACACTGAAGCTTTCTTT CASSNTEAFF
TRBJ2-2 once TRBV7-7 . TGTGCCAGCAGTCTAGACTACACCGGGGAGCTGTTTTTT CASSLDYTGELFF
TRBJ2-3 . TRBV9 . TGTGCCAGCAGTAGAGGAGGCACAGATACGCAGTATTTT CASSRGGTDTQYF
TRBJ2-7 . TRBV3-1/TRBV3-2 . TGTGCCAGCAGCCAAGTCAACCAACTCTACGAGCAGTACTTC CASSQVNQLYEQYF
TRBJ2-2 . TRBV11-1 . TGTGCCAGCAGGCCGCGACTTGAGACCGGGGAGCTGTTTTTT CASRPRLETGELFF
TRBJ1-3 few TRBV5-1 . TGCGCCAGCAGCCCGGGTGACTCTGGAAACACCATATATTTT CASSPGDSGNTIYF
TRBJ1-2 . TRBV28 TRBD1 TGTGCCAGCAGTTTTTCAGGGGGGGGAAACTATGGCTACACCTTC CASSFSGGGNYGYTF
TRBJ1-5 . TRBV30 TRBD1 TGTGCCTGGAGTGTTGGGACAGGGAATCAGCCCCAGCATTTT CAWSVGTGNQPQHF
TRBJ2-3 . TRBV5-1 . TGCGCCAGCAGCTTACCCGGGACGCACACAGATACGCAGTATTTT CASSLPGTHTDTQYF
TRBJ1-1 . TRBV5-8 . TGTGCCAGCAGCTTGGTAGTCATGAACACTGAAGCTTTCTTT CASSLVVMNTEAFF
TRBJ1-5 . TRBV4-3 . TGCGCCAGCAGCATGGGGACTCATGGGGGCAATCAGCCCCAGCATTTT CASSMGTHGGNQPQHF
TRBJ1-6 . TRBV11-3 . TGTGCCAGCAGCTTCTATCCGGACGGACCCCTCCACTTT CASSFYPDGPLHF
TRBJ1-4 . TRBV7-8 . TGTGCCAGCAGCTTAGTTCCTGCAACTAATGAAAAACTGTTTTTT CASSLVPATNEKLFF
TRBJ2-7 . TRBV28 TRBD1 TGTGCCAGCAGTCGGCCGGGACAGGCTAAATACGAGCAGTACTTC CASSRPGQAKYEQYF
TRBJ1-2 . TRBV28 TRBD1 TGTGCCAGCCTAGCAGGGGGGAACTATGGCTACACCTTC CASLAGGNYGYTF
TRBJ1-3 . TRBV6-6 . TGTGCCAGCAGTTATGTATCTGGAAACACCATATATTTT CASSYVSGNTIYF
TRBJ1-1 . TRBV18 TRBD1 TGTGCCAGCTCACCCCAGGGGGACGGCACTGAAGCTTTCTTT CASSPQGDGTEAFF
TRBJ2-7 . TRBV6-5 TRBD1 TGTGCCAGCAGATCCGGGACAGCCAATTCCTACGAGCAGTACTTC CASRSGTANSYEQYF
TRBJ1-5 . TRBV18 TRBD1 TGTGCCAGCTCAAGGGGGCCGCCCAGGGGGGATCAGCCCCAGCATTTT CASSRGPPRGDQPQHF
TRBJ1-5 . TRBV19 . TGTGCCAGTAAAGGGTCGGGTCTAAGCAATCAGCCCCAGCATTTT CASKGSGLSNQPQHF
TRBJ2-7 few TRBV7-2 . TGTGCCAGCAGCGATCCGGTACAAACCTACGAGCAGTACTTC CASSDPVQTYEQYF
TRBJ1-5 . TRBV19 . TGTGCCAGTACCTTCATTGCAAGCAATCAGCCCCAGCATTTT CASTFIASNQPQHF
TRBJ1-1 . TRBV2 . TGTGCCAGCAGTGAACGGGCAGGGTTGAACACTGAAGCTTTCTTT CASSERAGLNTEAFF
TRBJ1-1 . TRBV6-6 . TGTGCCAGCAGTTACCCCCACGGTAACACTGAAGCTTTCTTT CASSYPHGNTEAFF